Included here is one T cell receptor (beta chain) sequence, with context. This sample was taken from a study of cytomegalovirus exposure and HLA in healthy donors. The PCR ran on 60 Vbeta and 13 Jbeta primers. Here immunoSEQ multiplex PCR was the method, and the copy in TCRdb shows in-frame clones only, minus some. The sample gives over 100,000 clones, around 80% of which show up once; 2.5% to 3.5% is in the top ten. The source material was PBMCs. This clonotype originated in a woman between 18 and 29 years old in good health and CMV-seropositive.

The CDR3 DNA reads TGTGCCCCCTGTGGAGCAGGGGTATCCTACGAGCAGTACTTC. This codes for CAPCGAGVSYEQYF. This chain connects TRBV10-3 to TRBJ2-7; possibly TRBD1 for D (6 bases). Trimming left V 11 bases short and J 1 base short, with 18 bases between. CDR1 is ENHRY and CDR2 is SYGVKD in the germline V gene. The CDR3 length is 14 residues.